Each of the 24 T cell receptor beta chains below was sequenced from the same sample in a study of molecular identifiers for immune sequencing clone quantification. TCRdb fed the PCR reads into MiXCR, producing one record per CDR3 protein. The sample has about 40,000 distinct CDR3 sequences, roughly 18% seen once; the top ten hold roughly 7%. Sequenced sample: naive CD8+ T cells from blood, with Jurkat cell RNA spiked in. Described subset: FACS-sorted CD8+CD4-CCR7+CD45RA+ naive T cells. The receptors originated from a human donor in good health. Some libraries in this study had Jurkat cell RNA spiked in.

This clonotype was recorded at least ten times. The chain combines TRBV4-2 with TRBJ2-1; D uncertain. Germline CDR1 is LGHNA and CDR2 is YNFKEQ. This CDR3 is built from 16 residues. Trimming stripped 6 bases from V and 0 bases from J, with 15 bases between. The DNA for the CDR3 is TGTGCCAGCAGACAAAGTGGTAGTGTCTCCTACAATGAGCAGTTCTTC. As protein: CASRQSGSVSYNEQFF.

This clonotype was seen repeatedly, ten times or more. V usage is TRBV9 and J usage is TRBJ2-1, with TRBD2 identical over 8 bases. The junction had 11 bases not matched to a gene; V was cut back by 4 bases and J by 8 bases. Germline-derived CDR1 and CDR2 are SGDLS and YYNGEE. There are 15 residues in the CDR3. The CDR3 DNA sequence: TGTGCCAGCAGCCCCTCGACGGGAGGGGGACATGAGCAGTTCTTC. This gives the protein CASSPSTGGGHEQFF.

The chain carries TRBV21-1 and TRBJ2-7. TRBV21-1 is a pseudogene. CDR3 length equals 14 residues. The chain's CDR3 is CASSKGDMLHEQYF. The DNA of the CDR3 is TGTGCCAGCAGCAAAGGCGACATGCTCCACGAGCAGTACTTC.

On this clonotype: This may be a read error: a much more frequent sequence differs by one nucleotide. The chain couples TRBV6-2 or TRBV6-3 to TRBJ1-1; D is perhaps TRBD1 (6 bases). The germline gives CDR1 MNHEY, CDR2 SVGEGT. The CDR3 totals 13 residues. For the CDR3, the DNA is TGTGCCAGCAGACAGGGACTGGACACTGAAGCTTCCTTT. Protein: CASRQGLDTEASF.

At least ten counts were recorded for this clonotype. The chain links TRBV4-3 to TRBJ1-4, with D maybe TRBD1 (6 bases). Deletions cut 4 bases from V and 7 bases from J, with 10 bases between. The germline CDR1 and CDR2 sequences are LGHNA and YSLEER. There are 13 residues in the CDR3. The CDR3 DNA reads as TGCGCCAGCAGCCCTAAAGGGGGTGAAAAACTGTTTTTT. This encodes CASSPKGGEKLFF.

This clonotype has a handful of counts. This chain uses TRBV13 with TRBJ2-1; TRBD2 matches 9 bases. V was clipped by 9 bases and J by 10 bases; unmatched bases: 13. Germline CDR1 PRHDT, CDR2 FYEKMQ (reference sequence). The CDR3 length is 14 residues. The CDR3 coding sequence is TGTGCCAGTAAGCTTCCGGGACTAGCCCAAGAGCAGTTCTTC. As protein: CASKLPGLAQEQFF.

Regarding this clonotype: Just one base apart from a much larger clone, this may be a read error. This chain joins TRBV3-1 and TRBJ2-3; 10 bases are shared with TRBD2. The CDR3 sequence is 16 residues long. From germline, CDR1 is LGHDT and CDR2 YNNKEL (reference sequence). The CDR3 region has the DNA TGTGCCAACAGCCAAGGTCTAGCGGGAGTGGGAGATACGCAGTATTTT. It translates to CANSQGLAGVGDTQYF.

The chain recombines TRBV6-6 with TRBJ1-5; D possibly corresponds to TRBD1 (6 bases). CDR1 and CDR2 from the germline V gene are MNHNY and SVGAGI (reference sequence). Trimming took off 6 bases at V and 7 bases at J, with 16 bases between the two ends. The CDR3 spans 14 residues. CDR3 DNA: TGTGCCAGCAGCCCACGGGGGGCCGACCAGCCCCAGCATTTT. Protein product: CASSPRGADQPQHF.

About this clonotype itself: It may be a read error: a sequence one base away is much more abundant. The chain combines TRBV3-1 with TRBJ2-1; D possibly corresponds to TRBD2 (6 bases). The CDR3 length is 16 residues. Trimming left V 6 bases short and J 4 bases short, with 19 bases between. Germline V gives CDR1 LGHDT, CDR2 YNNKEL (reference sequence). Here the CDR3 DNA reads TGTGCCAGCAGGGGGAGAGCTGGCGGGATTTACAATGAGCAGTTCTTC. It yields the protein CASRGRAGGIYNEQFF.

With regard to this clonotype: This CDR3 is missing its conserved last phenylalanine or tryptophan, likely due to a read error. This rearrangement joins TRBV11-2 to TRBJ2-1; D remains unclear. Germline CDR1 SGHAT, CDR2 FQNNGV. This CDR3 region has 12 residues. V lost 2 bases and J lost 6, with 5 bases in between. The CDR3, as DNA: TGTGCCAGCAGCTTACCCATCAATGAGCAGTTCTCC. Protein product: CASSLPINEQFS.

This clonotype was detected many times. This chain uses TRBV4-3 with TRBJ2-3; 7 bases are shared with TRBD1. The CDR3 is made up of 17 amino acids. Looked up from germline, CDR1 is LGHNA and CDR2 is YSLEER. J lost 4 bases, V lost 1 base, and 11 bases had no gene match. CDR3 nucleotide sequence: TGCGCCAGCAGCCAAGCCCTGGGACAGTATTCCCCAGATACGCAGTATTTT. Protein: CASSQALGQYSPDTQYF.

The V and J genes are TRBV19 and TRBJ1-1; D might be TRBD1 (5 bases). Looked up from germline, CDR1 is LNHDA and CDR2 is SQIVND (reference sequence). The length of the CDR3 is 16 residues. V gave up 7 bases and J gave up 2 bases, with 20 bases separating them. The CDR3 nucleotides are TGTGCCAGTACCGCGGACACTTTGGGGGTAAACACTGAAGCTTTCTTT. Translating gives CASTADTLGVNTEAFF.

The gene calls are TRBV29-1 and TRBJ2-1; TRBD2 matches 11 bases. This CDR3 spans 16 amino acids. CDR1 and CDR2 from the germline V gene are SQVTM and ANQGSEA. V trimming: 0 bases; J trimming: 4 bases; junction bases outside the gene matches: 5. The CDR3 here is CSVEDPGLAVYNEQFF. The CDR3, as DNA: TGCAGCGTTGAAGATCCGGGACTAGCGGTATACAATGAGCAGTTCTTC.

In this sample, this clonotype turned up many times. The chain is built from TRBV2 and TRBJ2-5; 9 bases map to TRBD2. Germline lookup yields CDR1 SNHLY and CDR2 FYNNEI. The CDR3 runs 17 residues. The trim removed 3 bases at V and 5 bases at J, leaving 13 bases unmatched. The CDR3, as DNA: TGTGCCAGCAGTGATGTGCCAGCGGGAGGCCCGGCCGAGACCCAGTACTTC. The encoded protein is CASSDVPAGGPAETQYF.

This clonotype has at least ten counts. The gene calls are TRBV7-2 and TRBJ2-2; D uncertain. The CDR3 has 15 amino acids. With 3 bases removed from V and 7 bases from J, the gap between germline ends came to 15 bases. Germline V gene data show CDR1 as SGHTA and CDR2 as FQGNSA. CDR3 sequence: CASSFLGYQDGELFF. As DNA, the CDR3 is TGTGCCAGCAGCTTCTTGGGGTATCAGGACGGGGAGCTGTTTTTT.

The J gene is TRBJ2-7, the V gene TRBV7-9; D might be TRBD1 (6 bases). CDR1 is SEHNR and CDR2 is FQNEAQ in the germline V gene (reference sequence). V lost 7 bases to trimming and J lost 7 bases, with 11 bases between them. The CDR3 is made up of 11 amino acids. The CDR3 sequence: CASKQGIEQYF. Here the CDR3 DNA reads TGTGCCAGCAAGCAGGGGATTGAGCAGTACTTC.

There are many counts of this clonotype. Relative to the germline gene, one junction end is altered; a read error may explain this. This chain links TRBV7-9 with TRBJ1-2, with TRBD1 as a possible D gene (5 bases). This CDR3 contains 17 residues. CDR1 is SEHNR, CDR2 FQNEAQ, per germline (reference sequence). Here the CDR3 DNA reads TGTGCCAGCAGCCCAGAGAAGGGGTTAACACCATTTGTTGGCTGCACCTTC. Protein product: CASSPEKGLTPFVGCTF.

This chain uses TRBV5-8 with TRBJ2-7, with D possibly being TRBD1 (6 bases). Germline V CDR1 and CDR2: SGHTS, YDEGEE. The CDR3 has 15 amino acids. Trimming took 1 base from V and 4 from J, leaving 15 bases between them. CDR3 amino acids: CASSLQGLRYYEQYF. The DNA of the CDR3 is TGTGCCAGCAGCTTGCAGGGGCTGAGGTATTACGAGCAGTACTTC. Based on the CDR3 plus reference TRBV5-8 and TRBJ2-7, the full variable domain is EAGVTQSPTHLIKTRGQQATLRCSPISGHTSVYWYQQALGLGLQFLLWYDEGEERNRGNFPPRFSGRQFPNYSSELNVNALELEDSALYLCASSLQGLRYYEQYFGPGTRLTVT.

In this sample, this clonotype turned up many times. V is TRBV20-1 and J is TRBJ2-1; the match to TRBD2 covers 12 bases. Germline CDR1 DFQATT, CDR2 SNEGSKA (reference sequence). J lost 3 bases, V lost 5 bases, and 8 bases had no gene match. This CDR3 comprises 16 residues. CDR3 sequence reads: CSAPSLLAGGYNEQFF. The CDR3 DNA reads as TGCAGTGCTCCCAGCCTACTAGCGGGAGGCTACAATGAGCAGTTCTTC.

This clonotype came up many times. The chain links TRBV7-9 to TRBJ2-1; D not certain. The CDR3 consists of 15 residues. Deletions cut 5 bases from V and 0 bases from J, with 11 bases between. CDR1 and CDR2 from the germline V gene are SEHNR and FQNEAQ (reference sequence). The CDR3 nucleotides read TGTGCCAGCAGCCCCGAACTTGGCTCCTACAATGAGCAGTTCTTC. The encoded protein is CASSPELGSYNEQFF. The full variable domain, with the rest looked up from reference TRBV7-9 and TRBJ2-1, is DTGVSQNPRHKITKRGQNVTFRCDPISEHNRLYWYRQTLGQGPEFLTYFQNEAQLEKSRLLSDRFSAERPKGSFSTLEIQRTEQGDSAMYLCASSPELGSYNEQFFGPGTRLTVL.

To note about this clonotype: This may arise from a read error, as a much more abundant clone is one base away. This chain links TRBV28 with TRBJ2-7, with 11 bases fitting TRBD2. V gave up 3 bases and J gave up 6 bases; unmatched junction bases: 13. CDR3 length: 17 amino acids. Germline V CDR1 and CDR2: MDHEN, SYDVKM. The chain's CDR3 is CASSLPGILAGEGEQYF. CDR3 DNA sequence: TGTGCCAGCAGTTTGCCCGGAATACTAGCGGGAGAGGGCGAGCAGTACTTC. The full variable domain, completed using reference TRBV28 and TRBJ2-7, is DVKVTQSSRYLVKRTGEKVFLECVQDMDHENMFWYRQDPGLGLRLIYFSYDVKMKEKGDIPEGYSVSREKKERFSLILESASTNQTSMYLCASSLPGILAGEGEQYFGPGTRLTVT.

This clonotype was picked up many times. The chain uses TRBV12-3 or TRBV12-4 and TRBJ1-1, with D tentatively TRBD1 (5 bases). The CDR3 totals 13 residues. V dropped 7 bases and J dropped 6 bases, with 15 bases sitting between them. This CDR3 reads CASISGTIAEAFF. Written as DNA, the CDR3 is TGTGCCAGCATCTCGGGGACGATAGCTGAAGCTTTCTTT.

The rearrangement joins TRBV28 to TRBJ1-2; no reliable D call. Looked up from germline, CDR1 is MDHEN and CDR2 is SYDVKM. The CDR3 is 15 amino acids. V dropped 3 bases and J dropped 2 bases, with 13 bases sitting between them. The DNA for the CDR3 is TGTGCCAGCAGTTTTTTGTCGACCGGGAACTATGGCTACACCTTC. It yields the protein CASSFLSTGNYGYTF.

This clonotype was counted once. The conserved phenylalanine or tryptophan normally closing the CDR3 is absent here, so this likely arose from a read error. The CDR3 coding sequence is TGTGCCAGCAGCCTACCGCCCCAGGGGCTATCTCATCAGCCCCAGCATATT. Residues: CASSLPPQGLSHQPQHI. V usage is TRBV7-8 and J usage is TRBJ1-5; tentative D call: TRBD1 (6 bases). The length of the CDR3 is 17 residues. The V gene's germline CDR1 is SGHVS and CDR2 FQNEAQ. The V end lost 5 bases, the J end lost 5 bases, and 22 bases lay between the germline ends.